Included here is one T cell receptor (beta chain) sequence, with context. Its antigen is not known. The sample originates from a study of glioma-infiltrating T cells after dendritic cell vaccination. Study-wide context: Glioblastoma patients came from Phase I and II dendritic cell vaccination trials.

This CDR3 has 16 amino acids. Germline trimming cut 4 bases from V and 6 bases from J; bases unmatched to any gene: 13. Germline V gene sequence: CDR1 MNHNS, CDR2 SASEGT. The study, taken as a whole, reports: Patients with more pretreatment TILs had longer time to progression and survival.

The PCR used 60 V beta and 13 J beta primers. Some clones are missing from TCRdb's copy, which holds only in-frame ones; the method was immunoSEQ multiplex PCR. The sample has 80,000 to 100,000 clones, over 60% seen once. The V and J genes are TRBV6-1 and TRBJ2-3; 7 bases line up with TRBD2. This clonotype originated in a human donor with glioblastoma. Sequencing used blood, obtained before dendritic cell vaccination. The CDR3 DNA reads TGTGCCAGCAGTGGGATGGGGGGGAGCCGTTCGGATACGCAGTATTTT. Protein: CASSGMGGSRSDTQYF.